This T cell receptor beta chain came from a study of blood T cell repertoires in COVID-19. At the level of the study: Whether acute or convalescent, the COVID-19 samples came from the United States, Italy and Spain. Nucleic acid was either cDNA or gDNA, and it came from T cells, B-cell-depleted T cells, or PBMCs.

In the authors' workflow: Nucleated cell number was recorded as an estimate derived from reference gene primer amplification. This table comes from immunoSEQ multiplex PCR, and its TCRdb copy is limited to in-frame clones, with some not included. V, J and clone size were drawn from that table, and D and trimming were deduced from the DNA. The sample lists about 200,000 clones; 80% to 85% were seen once. V was pared by 4 bases and J by 8 bases, with 23 bases between. The CDR3 length is 17 residues. In germline, CDR1 is SGHAT, CDR2 FQNNGV. The gene calls are TRBV11-2 and TRBJ1-4; D may be TRBD1 (6 bases). This TCR was recovered from a man between 40 and 49 years old with acute or convalescent COVID-19. Sequencing was performed on peripheral blood. CDR3 in amino acids: CASSSLLSRTDSEKLFF. CDR3 coding DNA: TGTGCCAGCAGCTCCCTACTTTCACGGACAGACAGCGAAAAACTGTTTTTT. The variable domain in full, with the rest retrieved from reference TRBV11-2 and TRBJ1-4, is EAGVAQSPRYKIIEKRQSVAFWCNPISGHATLYWYQQILGQGPKLLIQFQNNGVVDDSQLPKDRFSAERLKGVDSTLKIQPAKLEDSAVYLCASSSLLSRTDSEKLFFGSGTQLSVL.